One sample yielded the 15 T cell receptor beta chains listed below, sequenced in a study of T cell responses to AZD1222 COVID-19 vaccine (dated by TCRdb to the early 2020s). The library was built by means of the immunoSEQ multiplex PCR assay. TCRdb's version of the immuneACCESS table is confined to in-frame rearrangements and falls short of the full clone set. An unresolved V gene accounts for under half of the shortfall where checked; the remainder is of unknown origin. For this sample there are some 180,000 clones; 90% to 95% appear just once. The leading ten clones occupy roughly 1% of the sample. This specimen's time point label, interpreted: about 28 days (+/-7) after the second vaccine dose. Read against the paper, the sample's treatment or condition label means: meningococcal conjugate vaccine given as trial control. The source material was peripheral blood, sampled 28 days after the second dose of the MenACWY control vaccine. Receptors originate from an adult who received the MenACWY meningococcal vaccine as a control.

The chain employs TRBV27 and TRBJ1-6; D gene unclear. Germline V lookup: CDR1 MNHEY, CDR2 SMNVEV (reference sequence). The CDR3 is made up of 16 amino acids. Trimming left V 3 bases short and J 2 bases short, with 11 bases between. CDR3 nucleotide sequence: TGTGCCAGCAGTTTGGTCGGGAAACCCTATAATTCACCCCTCCACTTT. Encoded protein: CASSLVGKPYNSPLHF.

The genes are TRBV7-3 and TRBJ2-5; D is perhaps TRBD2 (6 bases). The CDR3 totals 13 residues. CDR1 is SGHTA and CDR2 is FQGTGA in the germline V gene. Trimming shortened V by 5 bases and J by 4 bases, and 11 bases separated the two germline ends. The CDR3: CASSGGTSETQYF. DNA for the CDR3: TGTGCCAGCAGCGGAGGGACTTCAGAGACCCAGTACTTC.

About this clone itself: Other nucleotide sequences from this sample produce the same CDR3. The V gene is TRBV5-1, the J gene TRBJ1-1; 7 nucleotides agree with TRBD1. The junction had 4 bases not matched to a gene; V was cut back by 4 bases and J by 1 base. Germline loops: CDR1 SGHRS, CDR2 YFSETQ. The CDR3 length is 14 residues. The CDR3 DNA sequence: TGCGCCAGCAGCCCCGGGACAGCGAACACTGAAGCTTTCTTT. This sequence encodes CASSPGTANTEAFF.

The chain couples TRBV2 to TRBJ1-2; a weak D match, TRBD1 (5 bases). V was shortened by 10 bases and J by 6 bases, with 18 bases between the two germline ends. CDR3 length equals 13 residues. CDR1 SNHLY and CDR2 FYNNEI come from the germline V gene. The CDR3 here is CATKDRDDNGYTF. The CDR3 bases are TGTGCCACCAAGGACCGGGACGATAATGGCTACACCTTC. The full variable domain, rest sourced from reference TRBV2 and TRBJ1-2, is EPEVTQTPSHQVTQMGQEVILRCVPISNHLYFYWYRQILGQKVEFLVSFYNNEISEKSEIFDDQFSVERPDGSNFTLKIRSTKLEDSAMYFCATKDRDDNGYTFGSGTRLTVV.

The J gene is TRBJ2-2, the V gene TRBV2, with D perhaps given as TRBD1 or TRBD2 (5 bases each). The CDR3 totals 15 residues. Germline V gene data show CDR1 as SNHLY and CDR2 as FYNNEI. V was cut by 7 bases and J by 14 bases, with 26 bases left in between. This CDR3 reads CASTSSMGTLVHLFF. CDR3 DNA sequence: TGTGCCAGCACGAGCTCAATGGGGACCCTTGTTCACCTGTTTTTT.

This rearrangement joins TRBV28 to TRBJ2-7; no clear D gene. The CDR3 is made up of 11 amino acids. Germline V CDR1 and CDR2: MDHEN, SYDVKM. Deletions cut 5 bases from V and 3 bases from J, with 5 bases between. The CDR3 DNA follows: TGTGCCAGCAGTGTAGTCTACGAGCAGTACTTC. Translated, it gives CASSVVYEQYF. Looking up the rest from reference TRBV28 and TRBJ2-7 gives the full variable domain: DVKVTQSSRYLVKRTGEKVFLECVQDMDHENMFWYRQDPGLGLRLIYFSYDVKMKEKGDIPEGYSVSREKKERFSLILESASTNQTSMYLCASSVVYEQYFGPGTRLTVT.

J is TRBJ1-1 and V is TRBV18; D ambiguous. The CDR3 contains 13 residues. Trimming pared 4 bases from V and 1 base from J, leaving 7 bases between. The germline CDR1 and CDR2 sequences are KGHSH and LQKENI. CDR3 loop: CASSQGRNTEAFF. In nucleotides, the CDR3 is TGTGCCAGCTCACAAGGACGGAACACTGAAGCTTTCTTT. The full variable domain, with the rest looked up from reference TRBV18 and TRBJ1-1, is NAGVMQNPRHLVRRRGQEARLRCSPMKGHSHVYWYRQLPEEGLKFMVYLQKENIIDESGMPKERFSAEFPKEGPSILRIQQVVRGDSAAYFCASSQGRNTEAFFGQGTRLTVV.

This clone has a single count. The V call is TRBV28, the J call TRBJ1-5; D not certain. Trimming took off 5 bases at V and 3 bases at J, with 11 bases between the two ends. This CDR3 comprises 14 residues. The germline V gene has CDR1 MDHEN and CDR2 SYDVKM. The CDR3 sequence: CASSLGLNNQPQHF. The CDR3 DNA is TGTGCCAGCAGTCTCGGACTGAACAATCAGCCCCAGCATTTT.

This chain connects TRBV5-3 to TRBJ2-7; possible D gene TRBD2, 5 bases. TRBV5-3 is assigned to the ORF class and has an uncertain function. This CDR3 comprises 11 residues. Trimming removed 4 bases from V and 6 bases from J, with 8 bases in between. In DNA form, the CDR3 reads TGTGCCAGAAGCGCTAGCTGCGAGCAGTACTTC. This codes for CARSASCEQYF.

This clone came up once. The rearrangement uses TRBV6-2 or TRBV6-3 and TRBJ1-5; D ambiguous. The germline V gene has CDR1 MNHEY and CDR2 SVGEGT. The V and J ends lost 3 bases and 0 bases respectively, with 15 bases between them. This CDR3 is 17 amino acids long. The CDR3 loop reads CASSYARHVDSNQPQHF. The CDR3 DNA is TGTGCCAGCAGTTATGCCCGACATGTAGATAGCAATCAGCCCCAGCATTTT.

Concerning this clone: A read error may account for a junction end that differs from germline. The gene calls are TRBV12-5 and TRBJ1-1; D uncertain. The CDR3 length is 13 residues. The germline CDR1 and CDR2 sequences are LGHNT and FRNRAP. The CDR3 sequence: CASGLGSNTEAFF. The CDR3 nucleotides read TGTGCTAGTGGCTTGGGCAGTAACACTGAAGCTTTCTTT.

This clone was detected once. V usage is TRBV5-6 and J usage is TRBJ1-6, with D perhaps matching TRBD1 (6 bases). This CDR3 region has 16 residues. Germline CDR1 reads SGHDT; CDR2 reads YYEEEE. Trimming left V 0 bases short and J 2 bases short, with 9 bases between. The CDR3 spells CASSLAGGTYNSPLHF. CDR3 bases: TGTGCCAGCAGCTTGGCGGGGGGCACCTATAATTCACCCCTCCACTTT.

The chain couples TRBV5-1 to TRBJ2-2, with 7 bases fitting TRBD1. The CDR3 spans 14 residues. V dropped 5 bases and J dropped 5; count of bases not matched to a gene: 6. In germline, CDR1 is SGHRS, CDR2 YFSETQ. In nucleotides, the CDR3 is TGCGCCAGCAGGCCCTCGACAGGGACCGGGGAGCTGTTTTTT. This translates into CASRPSTGTGELFF.

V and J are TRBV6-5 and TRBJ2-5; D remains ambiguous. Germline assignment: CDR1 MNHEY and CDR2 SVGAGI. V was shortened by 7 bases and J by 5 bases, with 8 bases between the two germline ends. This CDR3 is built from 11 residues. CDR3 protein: CASTRYETQYF. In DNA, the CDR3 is TGTGCCAGCACGAGATACGAGACCCAGTACTTC.

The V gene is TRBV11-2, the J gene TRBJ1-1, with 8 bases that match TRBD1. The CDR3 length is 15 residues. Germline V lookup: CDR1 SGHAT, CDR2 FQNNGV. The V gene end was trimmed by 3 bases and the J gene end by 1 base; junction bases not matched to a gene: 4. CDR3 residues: CASSLIRGQNTEAFF. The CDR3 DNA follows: TGTGCCAGCAGCTTGATCAGGGGGCAGAACACTGAAGCTTTCTTT. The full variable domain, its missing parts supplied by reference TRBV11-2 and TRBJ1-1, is EAGVAQSPRYKIIEKRQSVAFWCNPISGHATLYWYQQILGQGPKLLIQFQNNGVVDDSQLPKDRFSAERLKGVDSTLKIQPAKLEDSAVYLCASSLIRGQNTEAFFGQGTRLTVV.